This passage covers 24 T cell receptor beta chains from one sample sequenced in a study of OX40 agonist ivuxolimab in advanced cancers. Library creation used the immunoSEQ multiplex PCR assay. TCRdb took this table from immuneACCESS and kept in-frame rearrangements with V and J called. Such tables lack part of the clones; where checked against another copy, unresolved V genes explain under half of the gap, and the rest is unexplained. For this sample there are fewer than 140,000 clones; 90% appear just once. Of the sample, approximately 0.48% falls within the top ten clones. The sample in question was CD4+ or CD8+ T cells sorted from blood, obtained in a trial of the OX40 agonist ivuxolimab. These receptors all come from an adult with an advanced solid tumor such as melanoma, head and neck, liver or kidney cancer.

The V and J genes are TRBV18 and TRBJ2-4, with D perhaps TRBD1 (6 bases). V lost 6 bases to trimming and J lost 0 bases, with 15 bases between them. Per the germline V gene, CDR1 is KGHSH and CDR2 is LQKENI. The CDR3 consists of 16 residues. This CDR3 reads CASSGQPILAKNIQYF. Here the CDR3 DNA reads TGTGCCAGCTCTGGACAGCCAATTCTAGCCAAAAACATTCAGTACTTC. Full variable domain (rest looked up from reference TRBV18 and TRBJ2-4): NAGVMQNPRHLVRRRGQEARLRCSPMKGHSHVYWYRQLPEEGLKFMVYLQKENIIDESGMPKERFSAEFPKEGPSILRIQQVVRGDSAAYFCASSGQPILAKNIQYFGAGTRLSVL.

CDR3 coding DNA: TGTGCCAGTAGTATAGGGAAGGATCGATTTGACGAGCAGTACTTC. Translation gives CASSIGKDRFDEQYF. The chain combines TRBV19 with TRBJ2-7; D unresolved. V lost 1 base to trimming and J lost 5 bases, with 15 bases between them. CDR1 is LNHDA and CDR2 is SQIVND in the germline V gene (reference sequence). The CDR3 sequence is 15 residues long.

The V and J genes are TRBV10-3 and TRBJ1-6; perhaps TRBD1 as D (6 bases). Germline CDR1 reads ENHRY; CDR2 reads SYGVKD. The CDR3 runs 15 residues. V was clipped by 6 bases and J by 8 bases, with 17 bases between them. CDR3 amino acids: CAISVTGYRDSPLHF. The CDR3 DNA follows: TGTGCCATCAGCGTGACAGGTTATAGAGATTCACCCCTCCACTTT.

J is TRBJ2-2 and V is TRBV5-1; D possibly corresponds to TRBD1 (7 bases). The CDR3 length is 16 residues. The germline CDR1 and CDR2 sequences are SGHRS and YFSETQ. V lost 0 bases, J lost 5 bases, and 14 bases lay in between. The CDR3 DNA is TGCGCCAGCAGCTTGGGTGGAGGGGGCGTGACCGGGGAGCTGTTTTTT. Translating gives CASSLGGGGVTGELFF.

The chain employs TRBV5-1 and TRBJ1-1, with 9 bases lining up with TRBD1. The CDR3 length is 17 residues. The ends lost 4 bases at V and 0 bases at J; junction bases unmatched: 10. Germline V gives CDR1 SGHRS, CDR2 YFSETQ. The CDR3 DNA reads as TGCGCCAGCAGCGTAACCGGGACAGGGTATATGAACACTGAAGCTTTCTTT. Translation: CASSVTGTGYMNTEAFF.

This clone showed up just once. The chain combines TRBV7-2 with TRBJ2-1, with D perhaps matching TRBD2 (5 bases). The germline CDR1 and CDR2 sequences are SGHTA and FQGNSA. This CDR3 comprises 15 residues. Trimming took 5 bases from V and 0 from J, leaving 11 bases between them. The CDR3 DNA sequence: TGTGCCAGCAGCCCCACTAGGTCCTCCTACAATGAGCAGTTCTTC. Amino acids: CASSPTRSSYNEQFF.

The chain combines TRBV7-3 with TRBJ2-4, with 7 bases identical to TRBD1. Germline V gene data show CDR1 as SGHTA and CDR2 as FQGTGA. This CDR3 contains 13 residues. The junction had 3 bases not matched to a gene; V was cut back by 2 bases and J by 8 bases. CDR3 sequence reads: CASSLDQGDIQYF. In nucleotides, the CDR3 is TGTGCCAGCAGCTTAGATCAGGGGGACATTCAGTACTTC.

V usage is TRBV30 and J usage is TRBJ2-5; 7 nucleotides line up with TRBD2. The germline gives CDR1 GTSNPN, CDR2 SVGIG (reference sequence). CDR3 length: 13 amino acids. After removal of 0 bases from V and 2 bases from J, the junction contained 0 bases not matched to a gene. The CDR3 DNA sequence: TGTGCCTGGAGTGTACTAGCGCAAGAGACCCAGTACTTC. Translated: CAWSVLAQETQYF.

V and J are TRBV5-4 and TRBJ1-2; 7 nucleotides match TRBD1. J lost 5 bases, V lost 2 bases, and 6 bases had no gene match. The CDR3 length is 14 residues. Germline CDR1 and CDR2: SGHNT and YYREEE (reference sequence). This CDR3 is CASSFGDSPYGYTF. In nucleotides, the CDR3 is TGTGCCAGCAGCTTCGGGGACAGTCCTTATGGCTACACCTTC.

The chain carries TRBV5-1 and TRBJ1-6; 8 bases match TRBD1. V lost 4 bases, J lost 7 bases, and 4 bases stayed unmatched. Germline V CDR1 and CDR2: SGHRS, YFSETQ. The CDR3 length is 14 residues. DNA of the CDR3: TGCGCCAGCAGCCTGGGACAGGAGAATTCACCCCTCCACTTT. Translating it yields CASSLGQENSPLHF. Using reference TRBV5-1 and TRBJ1-6 for the parts outside the CDR3, the full variable domain is KAGVTQTPRYLIKTRGQQVTLSCSPISGHRSVSWYQQTPGQGLQFLFEYFSETQRNKGNFPGRFSGRQFSNSRSEMNVSTLELGDSALYLCASSLGQENSPLHFGNGTRLTVT.

This sequence joins TRBV27 and TRBJ2-7, with D tentatively TRBD1 (6 bases). CDR1 is MNHEY and CDR2 is SMNVEV in the germline V gene (reference sequence). The CDR3 runs 14 residues. V was cut by 6 bases and J by 6 bases, with 18 bases left in between. The CDR3 sequence: CASSPHRVPSEQYF. Written as DNA, the CDR3 is TGTGCCAGCAGCCCCCACAGGGTCCCCAGCGAGCAGTACTTC.

CDR3 DNA: TGTGCCAGCAGCCCATGGCTTAGCCTCACCGGGGAGCTGTTTTTT. Translating it yields CASSPWLSLTGELFF. The chain links TRBV7-2 to TRBJ2-2; D not resolved. The CDR3 consists of 15 residues. Germline loops: CDR1 SGHTA, CDR2 FQGNSA. V lost 5 bases and J lost 4, with 14 bases in between.

The chain joins TRBV11-2 to TRBJ2-7; D is perhaps TRBD2 (6 bases). Germline lookup yields CDR1 SGHAT and CDR2 FQNNGV. CDR3 length: 15 amino acids. V shed 7 bases and J shed 3 bases, with 19 bases lying between them. CDR3 in DNA: TGTGCCAGCAAACCCTCGGAGGGGTTAAGCTACGAGCAGTACTTC. Protein product: CASKPSEGLSYEQYF.

The V gene is TRBV10-1, the J gene TRBJ2-3, with 14 bases that match TRBD2. After removal of 0 bases from V and 5 bases from J, the junction contained 4 bases not matched to a gene. CDR3 size: 17 residues. Germline CDR1 reads WNHNN; CDR2 reads SYGVQD (reference sequence). The CDR3, as DNA: TGCGCCAGCAGTGAGTCGACTAGCGGGGGGGTCAGAGATACGCAGTATTTT. Amino acid sequence: CASSESTSGGVRDTQYF.

This chain joins TRBV7-3 and TRBJ1-1; D gene uncertain. V was pared by 5 bases and J by 0 bases, with 10 bases between. The CDR3 contains 14 residues. Germline V gene sequence: CDR1 SGHTA, CDR2 FQGTGA. The CDR3 loop is CASSPNRLNTEAFF. For the CDR3, the DNA is TGTGCCAGCAGCCCCAACAGACTGAACACTGAAGCTTTCTTT.

The V gene is TRBV18, the J gene TRBJ1-1; 8 bases align to TRBD1. The CDR3 runs 15 residues. V lost 4 bases to trimming and J lost 3 bases; unmatched junction nucleotides: 7. From germline, CDR1 is KGHSH and CDR2 LQKENI. CDR3 bases: TGTGCCAGCTCACTCCGACAGGGGAAAGACACTGAAGCTTTCTTT. It encodes CASSLRQGKDTEAFF.

The rearrangement links TRBV20-1 to TRBJ2-3, with D unresolved. This CDR3 contains 10 residues. Germline CDR1 and CDR2: DFQATT and SNEGSKA (reference sequence). The V end was cut by 1 base, the J end by 6 bases, with 2 bases between. This CDR3 is CSARGDTQYF. The CDR3 DNA reads TGCAGTGCTAGAGGGGATACGCAGTATTTT.

The chain uses TRBV7-2 and TRBJ1-2; TRBD1 agrees at 9 bases. This CDR3 spans 17 amino acids. V shed 1 base and J 2 bases; nucleotides not matched to a gene: 8. CDR1 and CDR2 from the germline V gene are SGHTA and FQGNSA. The CDR3 here is CASSLERGTGRNYGYTF. DNA for the CDR3: TGTGCCAGCAGCTTAGAGAGGGGGACAGGGAGGAACTATGGCTACACCTTC.

In its sample, this clone was seen a few times. The chain combines TRBV29-1 with TRBJ2-3; D remains unclear. Trimming cost V 4 bases and J 0 bases, with 8 bases left between them. The germline V gene has CDR1 SQVTM and CDR2 ANQGSEA. The CDR3 runs to 13 residues. The CDR3 DNA follows: TGCAGCGTTGCCCTGGCTAGCACAGATACGCAGTATTTT. Its protein product is CSVALASTDTQYF.

V is TRBV9 and J is TRBJ2-3; 8 bases fit TRBD2. CDR3 size: 15 residues. The V gene end was trimmed by 3 bases and the J gene end by 2 bases; junction bases not matched to a gene: 5. CDR1 SGDLS and CDR2 YYNGEE come from the germline V gene. CDR3 residues: CASSDRRGVTDTQYF. The CDR3 nucleotides read TGTGCCAGCAGCGACCGGCGGGGGGTCACAGATACGCAGTATTTT. Complete variable domain (other parts from reference TRBV9 and TRBJ2-3): DSGVTQTPKHLITATGQRVTLRCSPRSGDLSVYWYQQSLDQGLQFLIQYYNGEERAKGNILERFSAQQFPDLHSELNLSSLELGDSALYFCASSDRRGVTDTQYFGPGTRLTVL.

J is TRBJ2-3 and V is TRBV11-2, with TRBD1 identical over 11 bases. Germline V lookup: CDR1 SGHAT, CDR2 FQNNGV. The length of the CDR3 is 17 residues. The trim removed 6 bases at V and 2 bases at J, leaving 10 bases unmatched. The CDR3 nucleotides read TGTGCCAGCAGTAGGGACAGGGGGTTAATAGTCACAGATACGCAGTATTTT. It codes for CASSRDRGLIVTDTQYF.

This rearrangement joins TRBV7-8 to TRBJ1-2, with D tentatively TRBD1 (5 bases). The germline gives CDR1 SGHVS, CDR2 FQNEAQ. V was cut by 1 base and J by 4 bases, with 13 bases left in between. CDR3 size: 15 residues. In DNA, the CDR3 is TGTGCCAGCAGCTTAGAGGGACGGCCCTTCTATGGCTACACCTTC. Translating it yields CASSLEGRPFYGYTF.

Notes on this clone: One junction end disagrees with the germline gene, perhaps due to a read error. In the same sample, other DNA sequences code for this CDR3. The chain has TRBV29-1 and TRBJ1-1; 7 bases line up with TRBD1. The germline gives CDR1 SQVTM, CDR2 ANQGSEA. The CDR3 has 13 residues. In DNA, the CDR3 is TGCAGCGTCGCCGGGACAGCGTTAACTGAAGCCTTCTTT. Translated: CSVAGTALTEAFF.

This chain joins TRBV6-6 and TRBJ2-1, with D possibly called TRBD1 or TRBD2 (5 bases each). The germline V gene encodes CDR1 MNHNY and CDR2 SVGAGI (reference sequence). This CDR3 region has 12 residues. Trimming left V 2 bases short and J 10 bases short, with 9 bases between. The CDR3 sequence is CASSYEGREQFF. For the CDR3, the DNA is TGTGCCAGCAGTTACGAGGGGAGAGAGCAGTTCTTC.